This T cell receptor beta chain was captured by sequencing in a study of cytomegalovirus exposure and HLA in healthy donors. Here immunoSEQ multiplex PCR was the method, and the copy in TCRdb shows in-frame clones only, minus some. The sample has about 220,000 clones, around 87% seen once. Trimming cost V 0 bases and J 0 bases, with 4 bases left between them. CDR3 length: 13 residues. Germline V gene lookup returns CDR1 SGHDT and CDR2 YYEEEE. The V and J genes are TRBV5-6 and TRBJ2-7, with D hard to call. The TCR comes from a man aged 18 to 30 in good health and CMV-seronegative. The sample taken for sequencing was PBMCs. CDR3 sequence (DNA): TGTGCCAGCAGCTTGGACAACTCCTACGAGCAGTACTTC. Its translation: CASSLDNSYEQYF.